This TCR beta chain derives from a study of T cell responses to AZD1222 COVID-19 vaccine. General observations from the study: Most donors were white British and more were female, and clonal diversity was possibly underestimated.

The assay was immunoSEQ multiplex PCR, and TCRdb's table has in-frame clones only and misses some. This sample has about 160,000 clones, with approximately 88% found just once. Of note for this clone: The antigen remains unidentified.

This CDR3 has 16 residues. Between the trimmed V and J ends, which lost 2 bases and 2 bases, there was a span of 15 bases. Germline V gene data show CDR1 as MNHEY and CDR2 as SVGAGI. The TCR originated in an adult who received the AZD1222 COVID-19 vaccine. The sample in question was peripheral blood, obtained 28 days after the second AZD1222 dose. The gene calls are TRBV6-5 and TRBJ1-2; tentatively, D is TRBD1 (6 bases). The CDR3 DNA reads TGTGCCAGCAGTTACGGGGCGGGGGGCCAGAACTATGGCTACACCTTC. Its translation: CASSYGAGGQNYGYTF.